The 21 T cell receptor beta chains below come from one sample, sequenced in a study of T-cell reconstitution after alpha-beta-depleted transplantation in children (TCRdb year 2016). The receptor library was made with PCR. TCRdb names Illumina HiSeq 2500 as the instrument used. TCR library preparation used molecular barcoding, with unique molecular identifiers applied to normalize quantification of the TCRbeta repertoire. Using fastp trimming at Q25 and MiXCR clonotype assembly, TCRdb reanalyzed the public sequencing data and kept in-frame beta chains. Each CDR3 protein appears once, grouped with its most common genes and DNA. The sample has around 450,000 distinct CDR3 sequences on record, roughly a tenth of them singletons. The top ten clonotypes cover 2% to 2.5% of the sample. The treatment or condition label on this specimen signifies: allogeneic hematopoietic cell transplantation with graft depleted of TCRalphabeta T cells and CD19 B cells.

The specimen comprised PBMCs, sampled before TCRalphabeta/CD19-depleted stem cell transplant. These receptors originate from a child aged 2 to 15 with inherited bone marrow failure, due to receive a stem cell transplant.

The V gene is TRBV6-5, the J gene TRBJ2-2, with D unclear. Per germline, CDR1 MNHEY and CDR2 SVGAGI. The length of the CDR3 is 15 residues. Trimming took off 0 bases at V and 5 bases at J, with 10 bases between the two ends. CDR3 nucleotide sequence: TGTGCCAGCAGTTACTCGTTTGGGCGGACCGGGGAGCTGTTTTTT. This codes for CASSYSFGRTGELFF.

This sequence joins TRBV4-2 and TRBJ1-5; unclear D gene. Germline values: CDR1 LGHNA, CDR2 YNFKEQ. V lost 0 bases and J lost 4, with 7 bases in between. The CDR3 length is 14 residues. The CDR3 sequence: CASSQDVGNQPQHF. The CDR3 nucleotides are TGTGCCAGCAGCCAAGATGTAGGGAATCAGCCCCAGCATTTT.

This clonotype was seen a handful of times. V usage is TRBV7-2 and J usage is TRBJ2-3; D is unclear. Trimming took off 1 base at V and 3 bases at J, with 8 bases between the two ends. The CDR3 spans 14 residues. Germline CDR1 SGHTA, CDR2 FQGNSA. The CDR3 DNA reads TGTGCCAGCAGCTTAGGCCCTCAGACAGATACGCAGTATTTT. It yields the protein CASSLGPQTDTQYF.

The sample holds many counts of this clonotype. The J gene is TRBJ2-3, the V gene TRBV7-2, with 7 bases identical to TRBD2. V lost 8 bases and J lost 4; bases outside the gene matches: 9. Germline V gene sequence: CDR1 SGHTA, CDR2 FQGNSA. CDR3 length: 14 residues. The CDR3: CASYPSGPADTQYF. The CDR3 DNA follows: TGTGCCAGCTATCCTAGCGGCCCCGCAGATACGCAGTATTTT.

This clonotype was seen at least ten times. The chain links TRBV12-3 or TRBV12-4 to TRBJ2-2; D not certain. The CDR3 covers 14 residues. The germline V and J ends were trimmed by 4 bases and 5 bases, with 11 bases remaining between them. The CDR3 reads CASSSARGTGELFF. As DNA, the CDR3 is TGTGCCAGCAGTTCCGCGCGCGGTACCGGGGAGCTGTTTTTT.

This clonotype was recorded once. A much more abundant neighbour one base away suggests this may be a read error. The gene calls are TRBV5-4 and TRBJ2-1; D not resolved. The CDR3 totals 17 residues. Germline CDR1 and CDR2: SGHNT and YYREEE (reference sequence). The CDR3 spells CASSLVPAPSSYYEQFF. Written as DNA, the CDR3 is TGTGCCAGCAGCTTGGTTCCCGCGCCGAGCTCCTACTATGAGCAGTTCTTC.

This clonotype was recorded many times. The rearrangement joins TRBV7-2 to TRBJ1-2; D remains unclear. The CDR3 is made up of 13 amino acids. Per the germline V gene, CDR1 is SGHTA and CDR2 is FQGNSA. Deletions cut 8 bases from V and 4 bases from J, with 14 bases between. CDR3 DNA sequence: TGTGCCAGCCCCGGGGTGGAGGGCTATGGCTACACCTTC. It codes for CASPGVEGYGYTF.

This clonotype was seen a handful of times. V gene TRBV3-1 combines with J gene TRBJ2-7; possible D gene TRBD2, 7 bases. Germline V lookup: CDR1 LGHDT, CDR2 YNNKEL (reference sequence). Trimming cost V 0 bases and J 6 bases, with 12 bases left between them. The CDR3 extends over 14 amino acids. CDR3 residues: CASSQEFRGAEQYF. CDR3 coding DNA: TGTGCCAGCAGCCAAGAGTTTCGGGGGGCCGAGCAGTACTTC.

This clonotype has only one observation. The CDR3 does not close with the conserved phenylalanine or tryptophan, likely indicating a read error. The chain links TRBV12-3 or TRBV12-4 to TRBJ2-7; D unresolved. This CDR3 contains 12 residues. V was pared by 3 bases and J by 4 bases, with 7 bases between. Here the CDR3 DNA reads TGTGCCAGCAGTTTTGGAGCGTACGAGCAGTACCTC. As protein: CASSFGAYEQYL.

This clonotype was detected only once. The junction differs from germline at one of its ends, possibly a read error. This chain joins TRBV11-2 and TRBJ2-1; 9 bases agree with TRBD1. The CDR3 has 16 residues. Per germline, CDR1 SGHAT and CDR2 FQNNGV. CDR3 sequence reads: CASTLVGTGLFNEQFF. CDR3 nucleotides: TGTGCCAGCACCTTAGTCGGGACAGGGTTGTTCAATGAGCAGTTCTTC.

There are many counts of this clonotype. V and J are TRBV5-1 and TRBJ2-3; D unresolved. CDR3 length equals 13 residues. The V gene's germline CDR1 is SGHRS and CDR2 YFSETQ. V was trimmed by 1 base and J by 6 bases, leaving 9 bases between them. CDR3 sequence reads: CASSLSPLDTQYF. DNA for the CDR3: TGCGCCAGCAGCTTGTCCCCCCTTGATACGCAGTATTTT.

The chain uses TRBV19 and TRBJ2-5; perhaps D is TRBD1 or TRBD2 (5 bases each). V was pared by 6 bases and J by 5 bases, with 16 bases between. CDR1 is LNHDA, CDR2 SQIVND, per germline (reference sequence). This CDR3 has 14 residues. The CDR3 spells CASSQRRGAETQYF. CDR3 in DNA: TGTGCCAGTAGCCAGAGGAGAGGGGCGGAGACCCAGTACTTC.

V and J are TRBV5-5 and TRBJ2-3; D unclear. Germline CDR1 and CDR2: SGHKS and YYEKEE (reference sequence). The CDR3 has 13 amino acids. With 4 bases removed from V and 4 bases from J, the gap between germline ends came to 10 bases. CDR3 DNA sequence: TGTGCCAGCAGCCCCGGGTCTGCAGATACGCAGTATTTT. Translating it yields CASSPGSADTQYF.

In its sample, this clonotype was seen a few times. This chain joins TRBV20-1 and TRBJ1-2; TRBD1 matches at 9 bases. V lost 6 bases, J lost 0 bases, and 11 bases stayed unmatched. The germline V gene encodes CDR1 DFQATT and CDR2 SNEGSKA (reference sequence). The CDR3 loop spans 16 amino acids. For the CDR3, the DNA is TGCAGTGCGCGCTCCGGGACAGGGCCTCCTAACTATGGCTACACCTTC. It is translated as CSARSGTGPPNYGYTF.

A remark on this clonotype: A single base separates this from a much larger clone, so it may be a read error. The chain uses TRBV9 and TRBJ2-3; weak D call: TRBD2 (6 bases). Germline V gene lookup returns CDR1 SGDLS and CDR2 YYNGEE. V was trimmed by 0 bases and J by 3 bases, leaving 14 bases between them. The CDR3 contains 16 residues. The CDR3 DNA sequence: TGTGCCAGCAGCGTAGATTCGACAGCGGGTACAGATACGCAGTATTTT. Its translation is CASSVDSTAGTDTQYF.

V usage is TRBV3-1 and J usage is TRBJ2-1; possibly TRBD1 or TRBD2 for D (6 bases each). The V and J ends lost 11 bases and 1 base respectively, with 30 bases between them. The germline V gene has CDR1 LGHDT and CDR2 YNNKEL (reference sequence). This CDR3 region has 19 residues. CDR3 loop: CACCQGLGGGAASYNEQFF. Written as DNA, the CDR3 is TGTGCCTGCTGCCAAGGTCTCGGAGGGGGAGCAGCGTCCTACAATGAGCAGTTCTTC.

This clonotype was observed many times. This chain links TRBV2 with TRBJ2-1, with D unclear. CDR1 and CDR2 from the germline V gene are SNHLY and FYNNEI. With 6 bases removed from V and 4 bases from J, the gap between germline ends came to 16 bases. The CDR3 loop spans 15 amino acids. The CDR3 DNA is TGTGCCAGCAGCCCAGACTGGAAAACGTACAATGAGCAGTTCTTC. Amino acids: CASSPDWKTYNEQFF.

In the case of this clonotype: This may be a read error: a much more frequent sequence differs by one nucleotide. The J gene is TRBJ2-1, the V gene TRBV12-3 or TRBV12-4, with 7 bases identical to TRBD1. The CDR3 runs to 14 residues. The V and J ends lost 10 bases and 3 bases, in that order; junction bases with no gene match: 9. CDR3 residues: CAIRRQGLYNEQFF. The CDR3 region has the DNA TGTGCCATCCGTAGACAGGGCCTCTACAATGAGCAGTTCTTC.

Ten or more counts support this clonotype. The chain combines TRBV4-3 with TRBJ2-5; 9 bases are a match to TRBD2. The trim removed 0 bases at V and 4 bases at J, leaving 9 bases unmatched. The CDR3 extends over 17 amino acids. CDR1 LGHNA and CDR2 YSLEER come from the germline V gene. CDR3 nucleotide sequence: TGCGCCAGCAGCCAAGATCGGGGGCGGGAGGGGCGAGAGACCCAGTACTTC. The encoded protein is CASSQDRGREGRETQYF.

This clonotype was seen at least ten times. The V call is TRBV27, the J call TRBJ1-1; D remains ambiguous. The CDR3 length is 14 residues. The V gene's germline CDR1 is MNHEY and CDR2 SMNVEV (reference sequence). Trimming left V 8 bases short and J 7 bases short, with 20 bases between. The CDR3 region is CASGLQSQGGEAFF. In DNA, the CDR3 is TGTGCCAGCGGACTACAATCCCAAGGTGGTGAAGCTTTCTTT.

This clonotype has at least ten counts. The V call is TRBV27, the J call TRBJ2-7; unclear D gene. The CDR3 consists of 12 residues. Germline V gene data show CDR1 as MNHEY and CDR2 as SMNVEV (reference sequence). Trimming stripped 6 bases from V and 2 bases from J, with 8 bases between. The chain's CDR3 is CASSPLAYEQYF. The CDR3 DNA reads as TGTGCCAGCAGCCCTCTGGCCTACGAGCAGTACTTC.